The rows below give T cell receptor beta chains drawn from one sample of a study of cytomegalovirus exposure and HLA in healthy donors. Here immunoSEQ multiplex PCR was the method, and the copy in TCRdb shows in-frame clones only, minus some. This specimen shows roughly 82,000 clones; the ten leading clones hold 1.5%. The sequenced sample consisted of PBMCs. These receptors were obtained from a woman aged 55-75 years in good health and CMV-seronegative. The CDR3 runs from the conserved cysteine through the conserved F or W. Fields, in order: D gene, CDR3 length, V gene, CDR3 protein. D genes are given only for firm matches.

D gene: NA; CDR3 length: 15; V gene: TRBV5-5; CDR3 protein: CASSSYRDSNYGYTF
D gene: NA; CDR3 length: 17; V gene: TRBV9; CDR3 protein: CASSVSVSSAGSDTQYF
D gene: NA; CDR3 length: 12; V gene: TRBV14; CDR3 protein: CASSLITGEQFF
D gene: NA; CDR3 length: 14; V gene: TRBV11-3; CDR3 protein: CASSLDDSYNEQFF
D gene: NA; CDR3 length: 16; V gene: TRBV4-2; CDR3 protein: CASSQSRQDSNQPQHF
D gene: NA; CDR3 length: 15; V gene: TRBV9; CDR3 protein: CASSVATLGAGELFF
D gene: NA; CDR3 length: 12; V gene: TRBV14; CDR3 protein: CASSHGRGKQFF
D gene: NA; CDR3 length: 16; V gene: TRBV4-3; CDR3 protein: CASSRGDRSHTDTQYF
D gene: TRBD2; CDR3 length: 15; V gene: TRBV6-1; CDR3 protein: CASSEVAGGSYEQYF
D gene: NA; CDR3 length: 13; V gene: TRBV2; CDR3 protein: CASKGSANQPQHF
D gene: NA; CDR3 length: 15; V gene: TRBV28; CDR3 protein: CASSSQSAGANVLTF
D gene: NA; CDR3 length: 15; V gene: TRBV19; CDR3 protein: CASSIGRATNEKLFF
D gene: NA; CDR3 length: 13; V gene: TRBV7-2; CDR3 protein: CASSFSGGQPQHF
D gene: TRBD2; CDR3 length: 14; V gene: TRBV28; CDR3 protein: CASTPRGGRYEQYF
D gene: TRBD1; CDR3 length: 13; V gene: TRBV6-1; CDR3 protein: CASQDRVSYEQYF
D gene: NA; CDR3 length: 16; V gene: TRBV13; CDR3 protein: CASSRVLSGAKNIQYF
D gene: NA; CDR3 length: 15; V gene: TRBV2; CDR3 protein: CASTTDNRLQETQYF
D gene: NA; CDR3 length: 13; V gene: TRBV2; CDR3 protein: CASWQGSSYEQYF
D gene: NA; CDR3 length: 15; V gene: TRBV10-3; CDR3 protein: CAISERAGPNQPQHF
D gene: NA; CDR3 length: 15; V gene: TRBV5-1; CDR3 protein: CASSLDTNMAETQYF
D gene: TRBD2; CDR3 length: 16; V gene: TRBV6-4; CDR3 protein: CASSDSTSGYYNEQFF
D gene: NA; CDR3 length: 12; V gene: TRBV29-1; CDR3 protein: CSAGLRFSEQYF
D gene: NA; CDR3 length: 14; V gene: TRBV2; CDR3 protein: CASSLQVSTDTQYF
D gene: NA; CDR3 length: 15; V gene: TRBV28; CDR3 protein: CASSRYPSGGYGYTF
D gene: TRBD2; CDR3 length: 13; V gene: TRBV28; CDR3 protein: CASKTGGGETQYF
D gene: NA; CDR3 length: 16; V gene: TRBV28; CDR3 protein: CASSLSGQGTIYEQYF
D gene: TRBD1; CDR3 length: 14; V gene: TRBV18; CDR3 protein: CASSPSDRRGEQYF
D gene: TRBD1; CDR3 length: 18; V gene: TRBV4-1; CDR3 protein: CASSQGISGTGWTGELFF
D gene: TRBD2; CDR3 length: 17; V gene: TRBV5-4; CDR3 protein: CASSLGGLAGGTGELFF
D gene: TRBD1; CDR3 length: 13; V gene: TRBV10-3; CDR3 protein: CAISNRGEYGYTF
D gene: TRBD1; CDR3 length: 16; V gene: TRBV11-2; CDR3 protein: CASSFSRDSRVTEAFF
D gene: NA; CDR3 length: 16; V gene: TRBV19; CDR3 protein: CASSIEYRRNTDTQYF
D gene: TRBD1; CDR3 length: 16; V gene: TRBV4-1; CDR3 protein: CASSQGWTGLSYEQYF
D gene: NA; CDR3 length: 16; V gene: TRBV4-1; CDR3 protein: CASSQEVGPPYNEQFF
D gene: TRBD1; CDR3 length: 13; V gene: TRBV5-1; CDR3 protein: CASSFTGVGGYTF
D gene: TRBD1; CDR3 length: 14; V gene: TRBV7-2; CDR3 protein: CASSSGTAKETQYF
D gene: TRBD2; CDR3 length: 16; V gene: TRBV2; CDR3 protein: CASRGSSGGPYNEQFF
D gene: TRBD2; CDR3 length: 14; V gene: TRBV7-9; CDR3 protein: CASSIGTSGALQYF
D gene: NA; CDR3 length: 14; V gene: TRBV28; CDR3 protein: CASGLTEARSIQYF
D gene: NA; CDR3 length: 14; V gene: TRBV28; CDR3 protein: CASSHKQEKYEQYF
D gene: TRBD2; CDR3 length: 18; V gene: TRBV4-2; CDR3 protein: CASSQAEEGSGRTGEQYF
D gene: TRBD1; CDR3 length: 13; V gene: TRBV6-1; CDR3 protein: CASSGQGTGALHF
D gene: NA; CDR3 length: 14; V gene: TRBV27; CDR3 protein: CASSLTVNTDTQYF
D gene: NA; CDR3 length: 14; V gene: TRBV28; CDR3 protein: CASSSPPSGTEAFF
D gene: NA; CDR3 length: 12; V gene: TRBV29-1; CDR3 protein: CSARQVDTEAFF
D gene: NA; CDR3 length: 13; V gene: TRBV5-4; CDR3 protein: CASSLFPFEKLFF
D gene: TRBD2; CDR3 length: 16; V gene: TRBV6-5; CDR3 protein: CASSYSARGGPNEQYF
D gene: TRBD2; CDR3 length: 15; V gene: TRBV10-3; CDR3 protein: CAISLSGQTRDTQYF
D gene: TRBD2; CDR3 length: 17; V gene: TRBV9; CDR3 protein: CASSGGLAGGETGELFF
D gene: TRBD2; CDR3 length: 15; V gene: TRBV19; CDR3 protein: CASRSPGTRVNEQFF
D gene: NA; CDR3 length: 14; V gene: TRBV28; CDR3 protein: CASIDHIGGNTIYF
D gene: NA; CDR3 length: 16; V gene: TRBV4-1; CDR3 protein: CASSQEGQKNTGELFF
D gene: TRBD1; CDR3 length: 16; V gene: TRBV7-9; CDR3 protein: CASSLELGTGNTEAFF